The TCR beta chain under discussion was sequenced for a study of T cell repertoires in cytomegalovirus infection. In the study overall: CMV infection plus the matching HLA type was flagged by public TCR beta signatures.

One entry per CDR3 protein results from TCRdb running MiXCR on the reads. The table includes about 530,000 distinct CDR3 sequences, around 27% detected once. Germline V gives CDR1 MNHEY, CDR2 SMNVEV (reference sequence). With 0 bases clipped from V and 8 bases from J, the junction kept 7 bases outside the gene matches. The CDR3 is made up of 16 amino acids. A note on this clonotype: The antigen is not known.

General observations from the study: The study identified carriers of CMV plus the relevant HLA from cumulative public TCR beta family frequency.

The chain has TRBV27 and TRBJ2-1; the match to TRBD2 covers 10 bases. Sequenced: PBMCs. The sequence was collected from a human donor in good health (CMV status not recorded). Some clones in this sample may be carry-over from other donors' samples. CDR3 in amino acids: CASSLSARLAGDEQFF. CDR3 in DNA: TGTGCCAGCAGTTTATCGGCCAGGCTAGCGGGAGATGAGCAGTTCTTC.